The clone carrying this TCR beta chain was detected many times. What it binds is not known. In germline, CDR1 is SGHAT, CDR2 FQNNGV. Trimming cost V 2 bases and J 0 bases, with 21 bases left between them. This CDR3 region has 19 residues. These data are taken from a study of blood T cells in healthy people across ages. Study-wide points: TCR beta diversity correlated strongly with naive T cell percentage. Age showed a roughly linear inverse relationship with TCR beta diversity per million T cells. Diversity was estimated from one million T cells, and these estimates were considered underestimates.

The use of a sample-barcoded 5' primer and a J-beta primer mix characterized a second PCR of 7 to 11 cycles. TCRdb analysed the 5' RACE reads with MiXCR anew, one entry per CDR3 protein. The sample records some 880,000 distinct CDR3 sequences, about 37% being singletons. There were at least 5.5 micrograms of total RNA extracted from every sample. The sequence derives from a man between 18 and 35 years old in good health. The chain combines TRBV11-2 with TRBJ2-3, with a tentative D call TRBD1 (5 bases). Sequenced: blood. The CDR3 DNA is TGTGCCAGCAGCTTATTACCCCTACACCGACAGCAGAGCACAGATACGCAGTATTTT. Translating gives CASSLLPLHRQQSTDTQYF.